Listed here are 18 T cell receptor beta chains from one sample, sequenced in a study of T cell clusters in autoimmune cytopenias. Each sample's input was about 270 ng genomic DNA, 35,000 to 40,000 genome equivalents. TRB was amplified by touch-down multiplex PCR, primer pools A and B combined. With the multiplex PCR reads reprocessed, TCRdb shows one record per CDR3 protein and no DNA. The listing contains fewer than 450 distinct CDR3 sequences. The same data also went into a second study, on T cell repertoires in aging, cancer and after chemotherapy.

The sequencing input was peripheral blood. All receptors derive from a human donor with chronic lymphocytic leukemia.

Its frequency marks this clonotype as medium-sized. The rearrangement links TRBV12-3 or TRBV12-4 to TRBJ1-5. CDR3 length equals 14 residues. CDR3 residues: CASSRDYSNQPQHF.

This clonotype is labeled large based on frequency. The gene calls are TRBV10-2 and TRBJ2-5; TCRdb indicates TRBD2, and absent DNA this call remains unverified. The CDR3 runs 16 residues. CDR1 and CDR2 from the germline V gene are WSHSY and SAAADI. CDR3 sequence: CASSESPDLGKETQYF.

The V and J genes are TRBV30 and TRBJ2-7; TCRdb's D call, TRBD1, is unchecked because there is no DNA. Germline V CDR1 and CDR2: GTSNPN, SVGIG (reference sequence). This CDR3 is 16 amino acids long. CDR3 amino acids: CAWSPSDRGTSYEQYF.

V usage is TRBV12-3 or TRBV12-4 and J usage is TRBJ2-1. The CDR3 length is 13 residues. The CDR3 protein is CASSTTGYNEQFF.

The genes are TRBV12-3 or TRBV12-4 and TRBJ2-5. The CDR3 sequence is 13 residues long. The CDR3 loop reads CASRVPDMETQYF.

This clonotype registers large by frequency. The chain has TRBV15 and TRBJ2-4; the D call of TRBD1 rests on TCRdb alone, since no DNA is present to check it. Germline-derived CDR1 and CDR2 are LNHNV and YYDKDF (reference sequence). The CDR3 has 18 amino acids. The CDR3 spells CATSRDPPEGESKNIQYF. The variable domain in full, completed from reference TRBV15 and TRBJ2-4, reads DAMVIQNPRYQVTQFGKPVTLSCSQTLNHNVMYWYQQKSSQAPKLLFHYYDKDFNNEADTPDNFQSRRPNTSFCFLDIRSPGLGDTAMYLCATSRDPPEGESKNIQYFGAGTRLSVL.

The chain combines TRBV28 with TRBJ2-5; the D call of TRBD1 rests on TCRdb alone, since no DNA is present to check it. CDR1 is MDHEN and CDR2 is SYDVKM in the germline V gene. There are 14 residues in the CDR3. CDR3: CASSLQGAGGTQYF.

In terms of frequency, this clonotype is medium-sized (0.01 to 0.1%). The V gene is TRBV5-1, the J gene TRBJ2-7; TCRdb outputs TRBD1, but without DNA this stays unchecked. The germline V gene has CDR1 SGHRS and CDR2 YFSETQ. The CDR3 loop spans 17 amino acids. CDR3 sequence: CASSVGQGAGIPYEQYF.

CDR3 loop: CASSIGGTDTQYF. This chain joins TRBV19 and TRBJ2-3. From germline, CDR1 is LNHDA and CDR2 SQIVND (reference sequence). The CDR3 has 13 residues. The full variable domain, rest sourced from reference TRBV19 and TRBJ2-3, is DGGITQSPKYLFRKEGQNVTLSCEQNLNHDAMYWYRQDPGQGLRLIYYSQIVNDFQKGDIAEGYSVSREKKESFPLTVTSAQKNPTAFYLCASSIGGTDTQYFGPGTRLTVL.

This clonotype is deemed large by its frequency. The chain recombines TRBV6-5 with TRBJ2-2; TCRdb calls TRBD1, which cannot be checked without DNA. From germline, CDR1 is MNHEY and CDR2 SVGAGI. The CDR3 totals 15 residues. The CDR3 region is CASKRGQRGSGELFF.

In terms of frequency, this clonotype is medium-sized. This chain connects TRBV7-2 to TRBJ1-6. The CDR3 sequence is 15 residues long. Germline V CDR1 and CDR2: SGHTA, FQGNSA. The CDR3 loop is CASSLAGRSNSPLHF. The full variable domain, in which reference TRBV7-2 and TRBJ1-6 provide the parts outside the CDR3, is GAGVSQSPSNKVTEKGKDVELRCDPISGHTALYWYRQSLGQGLEFLIYFQGNSAPDKSGLPSDRFSAERTGGSVSTLTIQRTQQEDSAVYLCASSLAGRSNSPLHFGNGTRLTVT.

This clonotype is labeled large (0.1 to 1%) based on frequency. This sequence joins TRBV30 and TRBJ2-7. The germline CDR1 and CDR2 sequences are GTSNPN and SVGIG (reference sequence). The CDR3 totals 14 residues. The CDR3 is CAWSPNDTEYEQYF.

This clonotype registers medium-sized by frequency. This chain uses TRBV12-3 or TRBV12-4 with TRBJ1-5. This CDR3 contains 15 residues. CDR3 loop: CASSLANTYNQPQHF.

This clonotype counts as large by frequency. This chain uses TRBV30 with TRBJ2-7; checking the TCRdb D call of TRBD1 is not possible without DNA. Germline CDR1 reads GTSNPN; CDR2 reads SVGIG (reference sequence). There are 14 residues in the CDR3. The CDR3 is CAWSLGGGLGEQYF.

V gene TRBV7-6 combines with J gene TRBJ2-5; the TCRdb D gene call, TRBD2, has no DNA to confirm it. The CDR3 extends over 15 amino acids. CDR1 and CDR2 from the germline V gene are SGHVS and FNYEAQ. CDR3 amino acids: CASSLLVGGGETQYF.

V usage is TRBV2 and J usage is TRBJ2-1. Germline V gene sequence: CDR1 SNHLY, CDR2 FYNNEI. CDR3 length equals 13 residues. CDR3 residues: CASSELSYNEQFF.

This sequence joins TRBV5-4 and TRBJ2-5. This CDR3 is 14 amino acids long. The germline V gene encodes CDR1 SGHNT and CDR2 YYREEE (reference sequence). The CDR3 loop reads CASSLFSFQETQYF.

The chain combines TRBV6-5 with TRBJ2-1; the D call from TCRdb, TRBD1, cannot be confirmed without DNA. Germline V CDR1 and CDR2: MNHEY, SVGAGI. The CDR3 length is 15 residues. CDR3 sequence reads: CASSYSTGGVNEQFF.